This T cell receptor (beta chain) was sequenced during a study of siplizumab effects on memory and regulatory T cells. Study-wide points: The study found that siplizumab significantly reduced alloreactive sequences traceable to unstimulated CD4+ memory cells. Tregs that proliferated in siplizumab cultures did not have their suppressive function confirmed. Memory T cells appeared less diverse than naive cells, which seemed to contribute substantially to alloresponse. The majority of clones, roughly 75-97% of proliferating CD4+ or CD8+ clones, lacked an assignable naive or memory phenotype.

The V end was cut by 5 bases, the J end by 0 bases, with 8 bases between. The CDR3 has 15 amino acids. Germline lookup yields CDR1 PRHDT and CDR2 FYEKMQ (reference sequence). Sequencing used immunoSEQ multiplex PCR; TCRdb keeps in-frame clones, though not all of them. The table includes some 75,000 clones, 93% detected once. For this clone: Its antigen is undetermined.

The rearrangement joins TRBV13 to TRBJ1-6; no definite D call. The receptor was derived from a human donor in good health. Sequenced: CD8+ T cells sorted from blood. The CDR3 nucleotides are TGTGCCAGCAGCCCTCAAAGCTCCTATAATTCACCCCTCCACTTT. Encoded protein: CASSPQSSYNSPLHF.